A selection of T cell receptor beta chains follows, all from one sample in a study of T cell responses to AZD1222 COVID-19 vaccine. Data came from immunoSEQ multiplex PCR; TCRdb stores just in-frame clones and leaves some out. This sample has 150,000 to 180,000 clones, with 90% found just once. Material: peripheral blood, obtained on day 0 of AZD1222 vaccination. These receptor sequences come from an adult in good health. CDR3s include the opening cysteine and the closing phenylalanine or tryptophan. Fields, in order: V gene, CDR3 length, J gene, D gene, clone size, CDR3 DNA, CDR3 protein. D genes are given only for firm matches. A row's size may be missing; if present it is once, few, many or a size class.

>TRBV12-3/TRBV12-4|13|TRBJ1-1|NA|NA
TGTGCCAGCAGTCCGTTTTTTGGAGCTGAAGCTTTCTTT
CASSPFFGAEAFF
>TRBV27|15|TRBJ2-7|TRBD2|NA
TGTGCCAGCAGTAGTAGCGGGAGGGGCCTTTACGAGCAGTACTTC
CASSSSGRGLYEQYF
>TRBV4-3|16|TRBJ1-2|NA|NA
TGCGCCAGCAGCCAAGATCCCCCCTGGACGACGGGCGGCTACACCTTC
CASSQDPPWTTGGYTF
>TRBV6-5|14|TRBJ2-7|TRBD2|NA
TGTGCCAGCAGTACTAGCGGTGGGTCCGACGAGCAGTACTTC
CASSTSGGSDEQYF
>TRBV2|14|TRBJ1-4|NA|once
TGTGCCAGCAGTGAAGCAGGGTTCGATGAAAAACTGTTTTTT
CASSEAGFDEKLFF
>TRBV7-2|12|TRBJ2-5|NA|NA
TGTGCCAGCAGCCTTTGGGGAGAGACCCAGTACTTC
CASSLWGETQYF
>TRBV27|18|TRBJ2-6|TRBD1|NA
TGTGCCAGCAGTTCGCCGGGACAGGGATTTTCTGGGGCCAACGTCCTGACTTTC
CASSSPGQGFSGANVLTF
>TRBV7-3|13|TRBJ2-5|NA|NA
TGTGCCAGCAGCTTAATTCCAGCAGAGACCCAGTACTTC
CASSLIPAETQYF
>TRBV27|14|TRBJ1-6|NA|NA
TGTGCCAGCAGTCTGGACAGAAGTAATTCACCCCTCCACTTT
CASSLDRSNSPLHF
>TRBV7-9|12|TRBJ2-7|TRBD1|few
TGTGCCAGCAGCCCAGGGGGCCACGAGCAGTACTTC
CASSPGGHEQYF
>TRBV18|13|TRBJ1-1|NA|NA
TGTGCCAGCTCACCACCTAAAGGGTATGAAGCTTTCTTT
CASSPPKGYEAFF
>TRBV7-2|13|TRBJ2-7|NA|NA
TGTGCCAGCAGCTTACACAGTTCCTACGAGCAGTACTTC
CASSLHSSYEQYF
>TRBV28|14|TRBJ1-2|NA|once
TGTGCCAGCAGTTTACCCGGACGGACCTATGGCTACACCTTC
CASSLPGRTYGYTF
>TRBV5-8|15|TRBJ2-1|TRBD2|NA
TGTGCCAGCAGCTCCGGGACTAGCGGGACCAATGAGCAGTTCTTC
CASSSGTSGTNEQFF
>TRBV4-1|17|TRBJ1-6|TRBD1|NA
TGCGCCAGCAGCCAAGAAGTCCTTGGGACAGGGGTTTCACCCCTCCACTTT
CASSQEVLGTGVSPLHF
>TRBV28|15|TRBJ2-2|TRBD2|NA
TGTGCCAGCAGTTTACCGACTAGCGGGGCCGGGGAGCTGTTTTTT
CASSLPTSGAGELFF
>TRBV2|16|TRBJ1-5|TRBD1|NA
TGTGCCAGCAAAGCGTTAACGGGACAGACCAATCAGCCCCAGCATTTT
CASKALTGQTNQPQHF
>TRBV4-1|15|TRBJ1-3|TRBD1|NA
TGCGCCAGCAGCCAAGGACAGGGGCGGGGAAACACCATATATTTT
CASSQGQGRGNTIYF
>TRBV5-4|15|TRBJ2-7|NA|NA
TGTGCCAGCAGCTTAGGGGACACCAGCTCCTACGAGCAGTACTTC
CASSLGDTSSYEQYF
>TRBV7-8|11|TRBJ2-1|NA|NA
TGTGCCAGCGGCCAGGGTAATGAGCAGTTCTTC
CASGQGNEQFF
>TRBV10-3|13|TRBJ1-2|NA|NA
TGTGCCATCTCGAACGTCCTGATGAATGGCTACACCTTC
CAISNVLMNGYTF
>TRBV7-2|14|TRBJ2-1|NA|NA
TGTGCCAGCAGGGTGGGCGGTACCTACAATGAGCAGTTCTTC
CASRVGGTYNEQFF
>TRBV7-9|12|TRBJ2-7|NA|NA
TGTGCCAGCAGCTGGCCCTCTGGCGAGCAGTACTTC
CASSWPSGEQYF
>TRBV9|14|TRBJ1-1|NA|NA
TGTGCCAGCAGCGTAGGAGGGACTAACACTGAAGCTTTCTTT
CASSVGGTNTEAFF
>TRBV18|15|TRBJ1-5|NA|NA
TGTGCCAGCTCCCGAAGTGTGGGACCCAATCAGCCCCAGCATTTT
CASSRSVGPNQPQHF
>TRBV6-5|14|TRBJ1-5|TRBD1|once
TGTGCCAGCAGCCCGGGACAGGGACATCAGCCCCAGCATTTT
CASSPGQGHQPQHF
>TRBV4-2|16|TRBJ2-2|TRBD2|once
TGTGCCAGCAGCCAAGATTTCCAGCGGGGCACCGGGGAGCTGTTTTTT
CASSQDFQRGTGELFF
>TRBV29-1|15|TRBJ2-1|TRBD2|NA
TGCAGCTCCACAGTGGAGGCTAGCGGGAGGAATGAGCAGTTCTTC
CSSTVEASGRNEQFF
>TRBV19|15|TRBJ2-7|TRBD2|NA
TGTGCCAGTAGTACCCTAGCGGGAGGTGGCTACGAGCAGTACTTC
CASSTLAGGGYEQYF
>TRBV7-9|11|TRBJ2-7|NA|NA
TGTGCCAGCACCCTAACCTACGAGCAGTACTTC
CASTLTYEQYF
>TRBV2|15|TRBJ2-3|NA|NA
TGTGCCAGCAGTCGTAGGGACGGAAGCACAGATACGCAGTATTTT
CASSRRDGSTDTQYF
>TRBV29-1|15|TRBJ2-2|TRBD1|NA
TGCAGCGTTGAAAGACAGGGGGCGGGGACCGGGGAGCTGTTTTTT
CSVERQGAGTGELFF